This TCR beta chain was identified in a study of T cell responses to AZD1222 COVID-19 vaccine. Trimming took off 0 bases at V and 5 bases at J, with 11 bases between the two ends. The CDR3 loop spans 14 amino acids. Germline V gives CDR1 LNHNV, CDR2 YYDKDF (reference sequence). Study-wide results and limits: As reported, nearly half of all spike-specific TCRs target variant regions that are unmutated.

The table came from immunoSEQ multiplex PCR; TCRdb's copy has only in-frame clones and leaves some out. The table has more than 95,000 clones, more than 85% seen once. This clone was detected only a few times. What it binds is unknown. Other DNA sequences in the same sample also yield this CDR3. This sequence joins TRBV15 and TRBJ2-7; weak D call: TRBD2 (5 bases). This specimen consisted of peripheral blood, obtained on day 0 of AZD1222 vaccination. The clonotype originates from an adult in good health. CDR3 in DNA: TGTGCCACCAGCAGAGATCGAGCCGGGAACGAGCAGTACTTC. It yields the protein CATSRDRAGNEQYF.